The T cell receptor beta chain under discussion was sequenced for a study of regulatory T cells in long-lasting Graves disease. General study findings and limits: When disease was persistent, TRBV28, TRBJ1-2 and TRBJ2-5 were the favored segments.

CDR3-region Arm-PCR and iRepertoire HTBI primers produced the TCR beta libraries. TCRdb independently ran MiXCR on the multiplex PCR reads; one entry per CDR3 protein. The sample has roughly 420,000 distinct CDR3 sequences; around 13% are singletons. Time point noted: newly diagnosed GD, antithyroid drugs for less than 3 months. The TCR library was prepared using RNA isolated from PBMCs. Regarding this clonotype: The antigen remains unidentified.

Trimming left V 11 bases short and J 2 bases short, with 22 bases between. Germline V gives CDR1 ENHRY, CDR2 SYGVKD. The CDR3 loop spans 15 amino acids. These data were likewise used in another study, on T cells in Graves' hyperthyroidism and ophthalmopathy. From that study: A model using 13 V-J features told ophthalmopathy apart from stable hyperthyroidism.

This specimen was peripheral blood mononuclear cells (PBMCs), taken at new diagnosis, from a patient treated with antithyroid drugs. The origin of this receptor is a woman aged 50 to 60 with Graves disease. V and J are TRBV10-3 and TRBJ2-7, with a possible D match to TRBD1 (5 bases). CDR3 coding DNA: TGTGCCGTCTCTCAGGGTTTGAAACCAGCCTACGAGCAGTACTTC. Translating it yields CAVSQGLKPAYEQYF.